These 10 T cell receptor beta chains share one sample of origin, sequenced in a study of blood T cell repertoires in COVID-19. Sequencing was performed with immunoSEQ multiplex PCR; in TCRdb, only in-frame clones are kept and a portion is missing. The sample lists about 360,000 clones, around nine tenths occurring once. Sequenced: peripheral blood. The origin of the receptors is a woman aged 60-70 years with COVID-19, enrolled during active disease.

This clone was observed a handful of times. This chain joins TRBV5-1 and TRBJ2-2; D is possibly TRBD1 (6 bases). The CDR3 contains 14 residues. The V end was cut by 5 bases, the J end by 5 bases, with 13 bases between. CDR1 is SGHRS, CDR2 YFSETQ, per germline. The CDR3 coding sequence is TGCGCCAGCAGGGAGCAGGGGTCTACCGGGGAGCTGTTTTTT. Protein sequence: CASREQGSTGELFF.

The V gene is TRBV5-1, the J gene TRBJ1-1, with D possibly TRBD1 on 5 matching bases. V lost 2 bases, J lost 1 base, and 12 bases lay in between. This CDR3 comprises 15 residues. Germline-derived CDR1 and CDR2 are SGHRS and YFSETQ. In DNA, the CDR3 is TGCGCCAGCAGCTTCTTAACAGGCGGGAACACTGAAGCTTTCTTT. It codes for CASSFLTGGNTEAFF.

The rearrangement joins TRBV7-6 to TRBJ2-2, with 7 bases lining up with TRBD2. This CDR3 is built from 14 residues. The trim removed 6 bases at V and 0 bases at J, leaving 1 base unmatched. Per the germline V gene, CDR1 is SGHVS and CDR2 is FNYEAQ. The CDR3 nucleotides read TGTGCCAGCAGGGGAGGGACGAACACCGGGGAGCTGTTTTTT. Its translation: CASRGGTNTGELFF.

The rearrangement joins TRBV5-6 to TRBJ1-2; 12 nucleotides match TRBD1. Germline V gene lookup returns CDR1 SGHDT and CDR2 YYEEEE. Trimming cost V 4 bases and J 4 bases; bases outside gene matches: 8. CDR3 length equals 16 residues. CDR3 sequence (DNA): TGTGCCAGCAGCACCGGGGGACAGGGGGCGCCCTATGGCTACACCTTC. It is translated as CASSTGGQGAPYGYTF.

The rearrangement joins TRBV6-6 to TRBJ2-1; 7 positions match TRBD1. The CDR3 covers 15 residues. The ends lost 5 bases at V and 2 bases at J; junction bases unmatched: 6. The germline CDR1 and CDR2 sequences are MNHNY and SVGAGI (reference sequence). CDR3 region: CASSPRDSAYNEQFF. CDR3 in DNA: TGTGCCAGCAGTCCCCGGGACAGCGCCTACAATGAGCAGTTCTTC.

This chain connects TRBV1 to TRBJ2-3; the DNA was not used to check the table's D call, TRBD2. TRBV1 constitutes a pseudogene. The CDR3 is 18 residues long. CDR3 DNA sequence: TGCACCAGCAGCCACCAAGGACTAGCGGGGGGAGATTGGAATACGCAGTATTTT. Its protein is CTSSHQGLAGGDWNTQYF.

CDR3 DNA: TGTGCCAGCAGCGGACAGGGCTTAACCTATGGCTACACCTTC. Encoded protein: CASSGQGLTYGYTF. This chain links TRBV7-9 with TRBJ1-2; 8 bases fit TRBD1. The junction had 6 bases not matched to a gene; V was cut back by 5 bases and J by 4 bases. From germline, CDR1 is SEHNR and CDR2 FQNEAQ (reference sequence). The CDR3 is 14 residues long.

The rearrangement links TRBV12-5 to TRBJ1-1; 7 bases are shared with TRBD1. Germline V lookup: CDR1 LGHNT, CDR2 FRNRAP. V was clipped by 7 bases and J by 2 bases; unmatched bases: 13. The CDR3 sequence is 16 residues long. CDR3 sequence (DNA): TGTGCTAGTGCCCTAATGCCCGGGACAGTAAACACTGAAGCTTTCTTT. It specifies CASALMPGTVNTEAFF.

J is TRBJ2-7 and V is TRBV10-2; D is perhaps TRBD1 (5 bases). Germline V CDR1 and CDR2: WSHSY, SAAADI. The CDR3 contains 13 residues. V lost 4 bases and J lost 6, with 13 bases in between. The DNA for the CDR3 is TGCGCCAGCAGTGTGTGGACATCGGGCGAGCAGTACTTC. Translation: CASSVWTSGEQYF.

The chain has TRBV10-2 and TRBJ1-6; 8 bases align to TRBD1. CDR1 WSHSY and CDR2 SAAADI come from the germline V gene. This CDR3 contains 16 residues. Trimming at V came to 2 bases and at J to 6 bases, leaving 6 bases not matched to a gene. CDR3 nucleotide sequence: TGCGCCAGCAGTGAGCCGGGACAGGCCCCTAATTCACCCCTCCACTTT. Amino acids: CASSEPGQAPNSPLHF.